This section outlines one TCR beta chain sequence together with its context. V lost 6 bases and J lost 7; bases outside the gene matches: 11. This CDR3 comprises 16 residues. Per the germline V gene, CDR1 is MRHNA and CDR2 is SNTAGT. This record comes from a study of T-cell reconstitution after alpha-beta-depleted transplantation in children. Unique molecular identifiers tagged the TCRbeta library. TCRdb recomputed calls from the PCR reads with MiXCR, one row per CDR3 protein. The repertoire holds about 600,000 distinct CDR3 sequences, over 9.5% seen once, with about 4.3% in the top ten. The sequencing used PBMCs from the stem cell graft donor, collected from the stem cell graft. This receptor was taken from a human donor who donated a stem cell graft to a child with acute myeloid leukemia. The chain joins TRBV6-4 to TRBJ2-1, with 11 nucleotides matching TRBD2. Here the CDR3 DNA reads TGTGCCAGCAGGGACCTCCTAGCGGGAGGATTTAATGAGCAGTTCTTC. Translation: CASRDLLAGGFNEQFF.